This T cell receptor beta chain was captured by sequencing in a study of OX40 agonist ivuxolimab in advanced cancers. At the level of the study: The patients received agonistic anti-OX40 (CD134) antibody ivuxolimab. Among those enrolled, mean age was around 55 years (range roughly 23 to 90) and 75% to 85% were male. Participants could have had prior anti-PD-1, anti-PD-L1 or anti-CTLA-4 therapy, and 40% had some.

Profiling relied on immunoSEQ multiplex PCR, and the TCRdb table lists in-frame clones only, not all of them. The data contain over 65,000 clones, just under 95% of them seen just once; the ten biggest clones take up about 10%. Study-wide results and caveats: Expanded peripheral T cell antigen specificity was not determined.

V lost 1 base, J lost 0 bases, and 6 bases stayed unmatched. Germline CDR1 and CDR2: GTSNPN and SVGIG (reference sequence). The CDR3 has 17 residues. As concerns this clone: Antigen unknown.

The material was CD4+ or CD8+ T cells sorted from blood, obtained in a trial of the OX40 agonist ivuxolimab. The receptor was isolated from an adult with an advanced solid tumor such as melanoma, head and neck, liver or kidney cancer. The chain links TRBV30 to TRBJ1-2; 12 bases map to TRBD1. CDR3 loop: CAWSAGTGGSANYGYTF. The CDR3 DNA sequence: TGTGCCTGGAGTGCGGGGACAGGGGGCTCAGCTAACTATGGCTACACCTTC. The full variable domain, completed using reference TRBV30 and TRBJ1-2, is SQTIHQWPATLVQPVGSPLSLECTVEGTSNPNLYWYRQAAGRGLQLLFYSVGIGQISSEVPQNLSASRPQDRQFILSSKKLLLSDSGFYLCAWSAGTGGSANYGYTFGSGTRLTVV.